Here is one T cell receptor beta chain with its context. Its antigen remains unknown. With 60 Vbeta and 13 Jbeta primers, the PCR was carried out. Clones were read by immunoSEQ multiplex PCR, and TCRdb kept only the in-frame ones, dropping some. The sample carries 200,000 to 250,000 clones, more than 75% recorded once. Every donor was a healthy person donating bone marrow. The data are from a study of cytomegalovirus exposure and HLA in healthy donors. Study results and limitations: Analysis performed later showed TCR beta chains linked to HLA being more clonally expanded than equally common others. Most TCR sequences were rare, but some public TCRs occurred in many donors.

V gave up 0 bases and J gave up 5 bases; unmatched junction bases: 11. The CDR3 consists of 19 residues. CDR1 and CDR2 from the germline V gene are MGHRA and YSYEKL. Sample: PBMCs. The receptor comes from a woman in her thirties or forties in good health and CMV-seropositive. V is TRBV4-1 and J is TRBJ2-1; 12 positions match TRBD2. CDR3 region: CASSQEFATRTSGNNEQFF. The CDR3 DNA follows: TGCGCCAGCAGCCAAGAATTTGCTACGCGGACTAGCGGGAACAATGAGCAGTTCTTC.